A selection of T cell receptor beta chains follows, all from one sample in a study of shared clonotypes between healthy human individuals. Data came from immunoSEQ multiplex PCR; TCRdb stores just in-frame clones and leaves some out. The table includes about 960,000 clones, 76% detected once. Material for sequencing was memory CD4+ T cells sorted from blood. The receptors here all came from a man younger than 35 in good health. The CDR3 runs from the conserved cysteine through the conserved F or W. A D gene is named only where the DNA matches it firmly. The size field is filled for only some rows; it gives once, few, many or a size class.

. | TRBJ1-5 | . | TRBV27 | TGTGCCAGCAGTGCCGGAGGGGGTAGGGGCAATCAGCCCCAGCATTTT | CASSAGGGRGNQPQHF
. | TRBJ2-1 | once | TRBV5-4 | TGTGCCAGCAGCTCCGCTCCTACTCCGAGGGACAATGAGCAGTTCTTC | CASSSAPTPRDNEQFF
. | TRBJ2-2 | . | TRBV5-1 | TGCGCCGGAGGGAACGGGGACGGCACCGGGGAGCTGTTTTTT | CAGGNGDGTGELFF
TRBD1 | TRBJ2-2 | . | TRBV9 | TGTGCCAGCAGCCCAGCCCCTGACAGGGCAGGCGGGGAGCTGTTTTTT | CASSPAPDRAGGELFF
TRBD1 | TRBJ1-6 | . | TRBV6-5 | TGTGCCAGCAGGGGACAGGTTACCAATTCACCCCTCCACTTT | CASRGQVTNSPLHF
TRBD1 | TRBJ1-2 | . | TRBV28 | TGTGCCAGCAGTTTAAATCTCGGGACAGGGGAAGGCTACACCTTC | CASSLNLGTGEGYTF
. | TRBJ1-5 | few | TRBV7-2 | TGTGCCAGCAGCCCCCGAGGGGGGGCAGGACAGCCCCAGCATTTT | CASSPRGGAGQPQHF
. | TRBJ1-3 | once | TRBV7-2 | TGTGCCAGCAGCTCCGGGCTCTCTGGAAACACCATATATTTT | CASSSGLSGNTIYF
. | TRBJ2-5 | . | TRBV5-1 | TGCGCCAGCAGCTTGGAAGGCGAGACCCAGTACTTC | CASSLEGETQYF
TRBD1 | TRBJ2-2 | . | TRBV5-1 | TGCGCCAGCAGCTTGGGACAGGGGAGCTCCGGGGAGCTGTTTTTT | CASSLGQGSSGELFF
. | TRBJ1-5 | . | TRBV30 | TGTGCCTGGAGTGGGGGGTATAGCAATCAGCCCCAGCATTTT | CAWSGGYSNQPQHF
TRBD2 | TRBJ2-7 | . | TRBV25-1 | TGTGCCAGCAGTGAACACCCCTCACTAGCGGCCGAGCAGTACTTC | CASSEHPSLAAEQYF
TRBD1 | TRBJ2-3 | once | TRBV7-8 | TGTGCCAGCAGCTTCGGACAGGGCTCAGATACGCAGTATTTT | CASSFGQGSDTQYF
. | TRBJ1-5 | . | TRBV19 | TGTGCCAGTAGTATCGGCGGGAGGAACAATCAGCCCCAGCATTTT | CASSIGGRNNQPQHF
. | TRBJ2-3 | . | TRBV5-1 | TGCGCCAGCAGCTCCCGACAGTACACAGATACGCAGTATTTT | CASSSRQYTDTQYF
. | TRBJ2-7 | . | TRBV11-2 | TGTGCCAGCAGCTTATATTCAATCCACGAGCAGTACTTC | CASSLYSIHEQYF
. | TRBJ2-5 | . | TRBV15 | TGTGCCACCAGCAGAATGGGACTGCAAGAGACCCAGTACTTC | CATSRMGLQETQYF
. | TRBJ1-1 | . | TRBV11-2 | TGTGCCAGCAGCTTAGATTGGGGGTGGACTGAAGCTTTCTTT | CASSLDWGWTEAFF